Listed below are T cell receptor beta chains from one sample, sequenced in a study of CD4+ T cells in melanoma. Using immunoSEQ multiplex PCR, the repertoire was profiled, and TCRdb retains in-frame clones only, with some absent. This table has thousands of clones, under 65% appearing once. The sequencing sample was made of cells from a culture (not recorded whether cultured in vitro). The receptor set was obtained from a human donor with melanoma. Each CDR3 is given without its conserved first and last residue. The order of the fields is J gene, D gene, V gene, CDR3 length, CDR3 protein. The D gene is left open where the match is weak.

J gene: TRBJ1-5; D gene: TRBD1; V gene: TRBV7-8; CDR3 length: 13; CDR3 protein: ASSSGTGANQPQH
J gene: TRBJ1-2; D gene: TRBD1; V gene: TRBV19; CDR3 length: 14; CDR3 protein: ASSTTRTGSGYGYT
J gene: TRBJ1-6; D gene: .; V gene: TRBV11-2; CDR3 length: 12; CDR3 protein: ASSLPRDQGTLH
J gene: TRBJ1-2; D gene: .; V gene: TRBV19; CDR3 length: 13; CDR3 protein: ASSTTAGTNYGYT
J gene: TRBJ2-3; D gene: .; V gene: TRBV7-8; CDR3 length: 14; CDR3 protein: ASSLPGGPFTDTQY
J gene: TRBJ2-2; D gene: .; V gene: TRBV4-2; CDR3 length: 13; CDR3 protein: ASSQDGQNTGELF
J gene: TRBJ2-3; D gene: TRBD1; V gene: TRBV7-9; CDR3 length: 15; CDR3 protein: ASSPVVDRVRADTQY
J gene: TRBJ2-1; D gene: .; V gene: TRBV18; CDR3 length: 12; CDR3 protein: ASSQLRGPNEQF
J gene: TRBJ2-7; D gene: .; V gene: TRBV6-5; CDR3 length: 11; CDR3 protein: ASSLTTSYEQY
J gene: TRBJ1-2; D gene: .; V gene: TRBV6-4; CDR3 length: 12; CDR3 protein: ASSARGNGLSYT
J gene: TRBJ1-2; D gene: .; V gene: TRBV25-1; CDR3 length: 14; CDR3 protein: ASSGGLPGQGYGYT
J gene: TRBJ1-1; D gene: TRBD1; V gene: TRBV27; CDR3 length: 13; CDR3 protein: ASGYRGRGFTEAF
J gene: TRBJ1-4; D gene: .; V gene: TRBV19; CDR3 length: 14; CDR3 protein: ASSGGAGTLNEKLF
J gene: TRBJ2-7; D gene: TRBD1; V gene: TRBV27; CDR3 length: 13; CDR3 protein: ASSSPGTGAYEQY
J gene: TRBJ1-2; D gene: .; V gene: TRBV7-9; CDR3 length: 13; CDR3 protein: ASSLGERGYYGYT
J gene: TRBJ1-2; D gene: .; V gene: TRBV5-6; CDR3 length: 11; CDR3 protein: ASSFPANYGYT
J gene: TRBJ2-2; D gene: .; V gene: TRBV25-1; CDR3 length: 12; CDR3 protein: ASSEGLLTGELF
J gene: TRBJ2-7; D gene: TRBD1; V gene: TRBV9; CDR3 length: 11; CDR3 protein: ASSSPDRLEQY
J gene: TRBJ1-2; D gene: .; V gene: TRBV15; CDR3 length: 14; CDR3 protein: ATSRDRDYNAIGYT
J gene: TRBJ2-5; D gene: .; V gene: TRBV28; CDR3 length: 13; CDR3 protein: ASSPSGEGTETQY
J gene: TRBJ2-7; D gene: .; V gene: TRBV7-7; CDR3 length: 12; CDR3 protein: ASSLVPGGGEQY
J gene: TRBJ1-5; D gene: .; V gene: TRBV7-9; CDR3 length: 11; CDR3 protein: ASSPQGSQPQH
J gene: TRBJ1-1; D gene: .; V gene: TRBV9; CDR3 length: 12; CDR3 protein: ASSVVQRGAEAF
J gene: TRBJ2-7; D gene: TRBD2; V gene: TRBV7-9; CDR3 length: 13; CDR3 protein: ASSLATSGPYEQY
J gene: TRBJ2-2; D gene: TRBD1; V gene: TRBV7-2; CDR3 length: 13; CDR3 protein: ASSLSDRVTGELF
J gene: TRBJ2-7; D gene: TRBD1; V gene: TRBV6-6; CDR3 length: 11; CDR3 protein: ASSSSGGYEQY
J gene: TRBJ2-1; D gene: .; V gene: TRBV13; CDR3 length: 14; CDR3 protein: ASSLAGLTPWDEQF
J gene: TRBJ1-2; D gene: .; V gene: TRBV5-4; CDR3 length: 12; CDR3 protein: ASSLGGAPHGYT
J gene: TRBJ1-2; D gene: TRBD1; V gene: TRBV5-5; CDR3 length: 14; CDR3 protein: ASSYYSGTADYGYT
J gene: TRBJ1-5; D gene: .; V gene: TRBV19; CDR3 length: 12; CDR3 protein: ASSPGPLNEPQH
J gene: TRBJ2-2; D gene: TRBD1; V gene: TRBV18; CDR3 length: 14; CDR3 protein: ASLSRDRADTGELF
J gene: TRBJ2-1; D gene: TRBD2; V gene: TRBV9; CDR3 length: 14; CDR3 protein: ASSPPGLAAYNEQF
J gene: TRBJ1-5; D gene: .; V gene: TRBV7-9; CDR3 length: 14; CDR3 protein: ASSTSGLGGNQPQH
J gene: TRBJ2-3; D gene: TRBD1; V gene: TRBV7-2; CDR3 length: 14; CDR3 protein: ASSLGTGARTDTQY
J gene: TRBJ1-2; D gene: .; V gene: TRBV6-5; CDR3 length: 10; CDR3 protein: ASRQANYGYT
J gene: TRBJ1-2; D gene: TRBD1; V gene: TRBV7-9; CDR3 length: 12; CDR3 protein: ASSLTGGNYGYT
J gene: TRBJ1-2; D gene: .; V gene: TRBV6-5; CDR3 length: 11; CDR3 protein: ASSRDTRHGYT
J gene: TRBJ2-7; D gene: .; V gene: TRBV7-9; CDR3 length: 11; CDR3 protein: ASSGVGVYEQY
J gene: TRBJ2-1; D gene: .; V gene: TRBV27; CDR3 length: 14; CDR3 protein: ASSPNRDLTYNEQF
J gene: TRBJ2-7; D gene: .; V gene: TRBV6-6; CDR3 length: 11; CDR3 protein: ASSPSGGYEQY
J gene: TRBJ2-3; D gene: .; V gene: TRBV7-2; CDR3 length: 12; CDR3 protein: ASSTPLQGFTQY